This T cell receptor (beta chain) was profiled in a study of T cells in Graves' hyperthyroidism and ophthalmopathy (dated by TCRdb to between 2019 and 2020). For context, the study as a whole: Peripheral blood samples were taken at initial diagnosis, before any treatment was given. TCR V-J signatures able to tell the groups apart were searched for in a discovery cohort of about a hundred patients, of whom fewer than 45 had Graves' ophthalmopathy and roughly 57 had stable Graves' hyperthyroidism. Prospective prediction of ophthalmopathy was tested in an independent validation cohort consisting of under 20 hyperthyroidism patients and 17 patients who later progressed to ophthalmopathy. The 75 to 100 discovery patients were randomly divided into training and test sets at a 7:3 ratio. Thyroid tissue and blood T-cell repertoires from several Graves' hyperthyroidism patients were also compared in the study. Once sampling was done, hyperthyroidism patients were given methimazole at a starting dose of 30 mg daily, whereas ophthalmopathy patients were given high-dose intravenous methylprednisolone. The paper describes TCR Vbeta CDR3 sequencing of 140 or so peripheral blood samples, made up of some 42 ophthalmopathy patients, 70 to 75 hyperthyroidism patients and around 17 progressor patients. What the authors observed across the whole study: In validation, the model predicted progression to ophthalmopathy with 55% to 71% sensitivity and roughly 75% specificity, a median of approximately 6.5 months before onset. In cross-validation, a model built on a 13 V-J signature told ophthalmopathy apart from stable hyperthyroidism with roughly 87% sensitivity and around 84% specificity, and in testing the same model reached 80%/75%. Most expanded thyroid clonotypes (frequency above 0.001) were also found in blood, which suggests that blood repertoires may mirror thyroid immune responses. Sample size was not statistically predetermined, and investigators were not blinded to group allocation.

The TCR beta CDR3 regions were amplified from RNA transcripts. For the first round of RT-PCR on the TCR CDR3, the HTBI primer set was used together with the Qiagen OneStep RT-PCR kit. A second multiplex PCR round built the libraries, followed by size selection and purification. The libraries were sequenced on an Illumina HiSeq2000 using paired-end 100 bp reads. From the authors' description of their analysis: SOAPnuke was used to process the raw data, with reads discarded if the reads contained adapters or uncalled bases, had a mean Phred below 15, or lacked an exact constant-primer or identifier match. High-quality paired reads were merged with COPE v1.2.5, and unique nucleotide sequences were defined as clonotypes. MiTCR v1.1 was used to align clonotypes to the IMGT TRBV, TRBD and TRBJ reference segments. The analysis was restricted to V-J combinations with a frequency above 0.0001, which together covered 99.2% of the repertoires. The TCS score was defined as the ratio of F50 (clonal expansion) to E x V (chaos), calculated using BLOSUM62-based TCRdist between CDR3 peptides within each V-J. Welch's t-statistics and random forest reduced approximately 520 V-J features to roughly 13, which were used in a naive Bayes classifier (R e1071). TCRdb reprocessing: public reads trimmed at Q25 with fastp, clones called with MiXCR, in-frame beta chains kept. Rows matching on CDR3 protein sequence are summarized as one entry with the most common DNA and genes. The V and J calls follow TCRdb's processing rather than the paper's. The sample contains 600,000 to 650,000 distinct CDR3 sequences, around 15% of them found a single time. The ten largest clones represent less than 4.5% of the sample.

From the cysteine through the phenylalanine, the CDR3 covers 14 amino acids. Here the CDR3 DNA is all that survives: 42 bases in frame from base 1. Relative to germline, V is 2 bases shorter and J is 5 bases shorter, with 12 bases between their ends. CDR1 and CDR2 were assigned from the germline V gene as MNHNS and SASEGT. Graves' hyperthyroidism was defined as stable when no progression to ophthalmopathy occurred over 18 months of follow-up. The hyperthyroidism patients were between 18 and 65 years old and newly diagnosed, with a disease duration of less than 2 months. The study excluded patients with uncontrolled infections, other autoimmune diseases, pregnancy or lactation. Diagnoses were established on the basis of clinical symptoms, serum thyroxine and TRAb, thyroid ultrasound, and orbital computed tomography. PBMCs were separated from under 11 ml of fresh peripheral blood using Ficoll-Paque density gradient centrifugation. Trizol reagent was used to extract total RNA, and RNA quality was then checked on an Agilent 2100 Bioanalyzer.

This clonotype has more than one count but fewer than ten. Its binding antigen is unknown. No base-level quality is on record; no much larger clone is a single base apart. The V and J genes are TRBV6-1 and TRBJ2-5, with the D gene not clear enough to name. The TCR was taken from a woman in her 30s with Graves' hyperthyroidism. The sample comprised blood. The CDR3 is CASSELRSGETQYF. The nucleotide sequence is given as TGTGCCAGCAGTGAATTAAGGTCCGGGGAGACCCAGTACTTC.